This T cell receptor (beta chain) was sequenced in a study of blood T cell repertoires in COVID-19. CDR1 is MRHNA, CDR2 SNTAGT, per germline. The germline V and J ends were trimmed by 4 bases and 1 base, with 9 bases remaining between them. The CDR3 sequence is 14 residues long. This clone has just one count. The protocol was immunoSEQ multiplex PCR, while the TCRdb copy is restricted to in-frame clones and leaves out a portion. The sample lists roughly 280,000 clones, around four fifths occurring once. Sequencing used peripheral blood. V is TRBV6-4 and J is TRBJ2-3; no reliable D call. This receptor was identified in a man aged 60 to 69 with acute or convalescent COVID-19. The CDR3 DNA is TGTGCCAGCAGTGTCACGCAGGGCACAGATACGCAGTATTTT. Amino acids: CASSVTQGTDTQYF.